A single sample gave rise to the 27 T cell receptor beta chains below, sequenced in a study of blood T cell repertoires in COVID-19. Profiling relied on immunoSEQ multiplex PCR, and the TCRdb table lists in-frame clones only, not all of them. Among approximately 31,000 clones listed, approximately 95% were seen once. The specimen sequenced was peripheral blood. Receptor source: a male donor with active COVID-19.

The table lists this clone with a few counts. This rearrangement joins TRBV5-4 to TRBJ1-2; a weak D match, TRBD1 (6 bases). The germline V gene has CDR1 SGHNT and CDR2 YYREEE (reference sequence). This CDR3 contains 16 residues. V shed 2 bases and J shed 1 base, with 15 bases lying between them. The CDR3 DNA is TGTGCCAGCAGCTTTCTACCAACAGGGTTTAACTATGGCTACACCTTC. The encoded protein is CASSFLPTGFNYGYTF.

The V gene is TRBV9, the J gene TRBJ2-2; TRBD2 aligns across 15 bases. Germline loops: CDR1 SGDLS, CDR2 YYNGEE. V trimming: 4 bases; J trimming: 6 bases; junction bases outside the gene matches: 7. This CDR3 spans 17 amino acids. CDR3 in DNA: TGTGCCAGCAGCACCGGACTAGCGGGGGGGCATTCCGGGGAGCTGTTTTTT. It is translated as CASSTGLAGGHSGELFF.

This sequence joins TRBV7-2 and TRBJ1-6; 8 positions match TRBD1. V lost 5 bases to trimming and J lost 7 bases; unmatched junction nucleotides: 7. Germline V gene data show CDR1 as SGHTA and CDR2 as FQGNSA. The CDR3 is made up of 15 amino acids. CDR3 protein: CASSVQGAVNSPLHF. For the CDR3, the DNA is TGTGCCAGCAGCGTTCAGGGGGCGGTAAATTCACCCCTCCACTTT.

This chain links TRBV11-3 with TRBJ2-2; a weak D match, TRBD2 (6 bases). Germline values: CDR1 SGHNT, CDR2 YENEEA. V lost 3 bases to trimming and J lost 4 bases, with 15 bases between them. The CDR3 is 16 amino acids. The DNA of the CDR3 is TGTGCCAGCAGCTTGGCCCACGGAGGGGTCACCGGGGAGCTGTTTTTT. It specifies CASSLAHGGVTGELFF.

J is TRBJ1-1 and V is TRBV6-5; TRBD1 matches 9 bases. J gave up 11 bases and V 2 bases, and 6 bases lay outside the gene matches. The CDR3 length is 13 residues. Germline loops: CDR1 MNHEY, CDR2 SVGAGI. The CDR3 loop reads CASSYTQGARAFF. The CDR3 coding sequence is TGTGCCAGCAGTTACACACAGGGGGCGAGGGCTTTCTTT.

The chain recombines TRBV4-1 with TRBJ2-5, with TRBD2 matching over 7 bases. Germline assignment: CDR1 MGHRA and CDR2 YSYEKL. The CDR3 is 18 residues long. Trimming removed 1 base from V and 2 bases from J; junction bases left unmatched: 13. The CDR3 spells CASSQAPRGAGPQETQYF. The CDR3 region has the DNA TGCGCCAGCAGCCAAGCCCCCCGGGGAGCGGGGCCACAAGAGACCCAGTACTTC.

This rearrangement joins TRBV2 to TRBJ1-5; TRBD1 might be the D (6 bases). The CDR3 is made up of 15 amino acids. V lost 4 bases and J 3 bases, leaving 13 bases between the germline ends. Germline-derived CDR1 and CDR2 are SNHLY and FYNNEI. The DNA for the CDR3 is TGTGCCAGCAGTGGGGGCAGGGGAGACAATCAGCCCCAGCATTTT. Its translation: CASSGGRGDNQPQHF.

The rearrangement uses TRBV9 and TRBJ2-2; no reliable D call. V shed 0 bases and J shed 2 bases, with 14 bases lying between them. Germline loops: CDR1 SGDLS, CDR2 YYNGEE. The length of the CDR3 is 17 residues. CDR3 DNA: TGTGCCAGCAGCGTAGACAGTAGTCAGGCAAACACCGGGGAGCTGTTTTTT. This encodes CASSVDSSQANTGELFF.

The table lists this clone with a few counts. The chain is built from TRBV6-2 or TRBV6-3 and TRBJ1-2; D may be TRBD1 (6 bases). The CDR3 length is 13 residues. Per the germline V gene, CDR1 is MNHEY and CDR2 is SVGEGT. V lost 0 bases and J 7 bases, leaving 9 bases between the germline ends. The CDR3 is CASSYSWGPGYTF. The CDR3 DNA reads as TGTGCCAGCAGTTACTCGTGGGGGCCTGGCTACACCTTC.

The rearrangement joins TRBV3-1 (or the pseudogene TRBV3-2) to TRBJ2-7, with 8 nucleotides matching TRBD1. This CDR3 is built from 15 residues. The V segment lost 1 base and the J segment 1 base; nucleotides outside the gene matches: 3. The V gene's germline CDR1 is LGHDT and CDR2 YNNKEL (reference sequence). The CDR3 coding sequence is TGTGCCAGCAGCCAAGGGACAGGGCCTTCCTACGAGCAGTACTTC. Its translation is CASSQGTGPSYEQYF.

This clone has only one observation. The chain joins TRBV3-1 (or the pseudogene TRBV3-2) to TRBJ2-4; 8 nucleotides agree with TRBD1. Trimming removed 8 bases from V and 0 bases from J; junction bases left unmatched: 9. The CDR3 is 16 residues long. Germline values: CDR1 LGHDT, CDR2 YNNKEL (reference sequence). CDR3 loop: CASGDRGILAKNIQYF. The CDR3 coding sequence is TGTGCCAGCGGTGACAGGGGAATCCTAGCCAAAAACATTCAGTACTTC.

The gene calls are TRBV2 and TRBJ2-1; TRBD1 agrees at 9 bases. The CDR3 is 16 residues long. V lost 8 bases, J lost 2 bases, and 10 bases stayed unmatched. Germline V lookup: CDR1 SNHLY, CDR2 FYNNEI. CDR3 nucleotides: TGTGCCAGCGCCCTACAGGGGGCGACCGCCTACAATGAGCAGTTCTTC. This codes for CASALQGATAYNEQFF.

The rearrangement links TRBV3-1 (or the pseudogene TRBV3-2) to TRBJ2-1, with D perhaps TRBD2 (6 bases). The CDR3 loop spans 14 amino acids. Germline V lookup: CDR1 LGHDT, CDR2 YNNKEL (reference sequence). Trimming shortened V by 0 bases and J by 14 bases, and 17 bases separated the two germline ends. CDR3 nucleotide sequence: TGTGCCAGCAGCCAAGACGTTGGAGGGAATAGGAAGTTCTTC. This translates into CASSQDVGGNRKFF.

The chain joins TRBV12-3 or TRBV12-4 to TRBJ2-5, with TRBD2 as a possible D gene (6 bases). The length of the CDR3 is 13 residues. Trimming pared 3 bases from V and 4 bases from J, leaving 9 bases between. In DNA, the CDR3 is TGTGCCAGCAGTTTCCGGGGGTCAGAGACCCAGTACTTC. Translated, it gives CASSFRGSETQYF.

V gene TRBV5-4 combines with J gene TRBJ2-3; D is undetermined. With 0 bases removed from V and 5 bases from J, the gap between germline ends came to 19 bases. The CDR3 length is 17 residues. Germline V gene sequence: CDR1 SGHNT, CDR2 YYREEE (reference sequence). Here the CDR3 reads CASSLGRAIYEEDTQYF. In DNA, the CDR3 is TGTGCCAGCAGCTTGGGACGTGCTATTTACGAGGAAGATACGCAGTATTTT.

The genes are TRBV5-1 and TRBJ2-7; 9 nucleotides agree with TRBD1. CDR1 and CDR2 (germline): SGHRS, YFSETQ. V trimming: 3 bases; J trimming: 7 bases; junction bases outside the gene matches: 8. This CDR3 spans 14 amino acids. CDR3 loop: CASSSLQGAQEQYF. CDR3 sequence (DNA): TGCGCCAGCAGCTCTTTACAGGGGGCACAAGAGCAGTACTTC.

The rearrangement links TRBV18 to TRBJ1-1, with 9 bases aligning to TRBD1. Trimming cost V 3 bases and J 1 base; bases outside gene matches: 9. The germline V gene encodes CDR1 KGHSH and CDR2 LQKENI. The CDR3 covers 17 residues. CDR3: CASSPRSGQGSNTEAFF. DNA for the CDR3: TGTGCCAGCTCACCGAGGTCGGGACAGGGCTCGAACACTGAAGCTTTCTTT.

CDR3 loop: CASSPDRVNTEAFF. The CDR3 nucleotides are TGTGCCAGCTCACCAGACAGGGTGAACACTGAAGCTTTCTTT. The chain joins TRBV18 to TRBJ1-1; 7 positions match TRBD1. V lost 2 bases to trimming and J lost 0 bases; unmatched junction nucleotides: 0. CDR1 is KGHSH and CDR2 is LQKENI in the germline V gene. There are 14 residues in the CDR3. Full variable domain (outside the CDR3, taken from reference TRBV18 and TRBJ1-1): NAGVMQNPRHLVRRRGQEARLRCSPMKGHSHVYWYRQLPEEGLKFMVYLQKENIIDESGMPKERFSAEFPKEGPSILRIQQVVRGDSAAYFCASSPDRVNTEAFFGQGTRLTVV.

The chain combines TRBV5-1 with TRBJ1-2; a possible D gene is TRBD1 (5 bases). The CDR3 has 13 residues. Germline-derived CDR1 and CDR2 are SGHRS and YFSETQ. V was cut by 0 bases and J by 8 bases, with 11 bases left in between. CDR3 sequence: CASSLGRAGGYTF. The DNA of the CDR3 is TGCGCCAGCAGCTTGGGCAGGGCAGGGGGCTACACCTTC.

The rearrangement joins TRBV5-1 to TRBJ1-1; D may be TRBD1 (5 bases). This CDR3 is 14 amino acids long. Trimming took 3 bases from V and 4 from J, leaving 13 bases between them. Germline lookup yields CDR1 SGHRS and CDR2 YFSETQ. The DNA for the CDR3 is TGCGCCAGCAGCTGGGGAGGGGAGGGCACTGAAGCTTTCTTT. Protein product: CASSWGGEGTEAFF. The full variable domain, with the rest looked up from reference TRBV5-1 and TRBJ1-1, is KAGVTQTPRYLIKTRGQQVTLSCSPISGHRSVSWYQQTPGQGLQFLFEYFSETQRNKGNFPGRFSGRQFSNSRSEMNVSTLELGDSALYLCASSWGGEGTEAFFGQGTRLTVV.

The CDR3: CAVSGTSGGFNEQFF. For the CDR3, the DNA is TGTGCCGTGTCCGGGACTAGCGGGGGGTTTAATGAGCAGTTCTTC. The J gene is TRBJ2-1, the V gene TRBV19; 15 positions match TRBD2. CDR1 and CDR2 from the germline V gene are LNHDA and SQIVND (reference sequence). This CDR3 contains 15 residues. V gave up 11 bases and J gave up 7 bases; unmatched junction bases: 9.

The chain combines TRBV7-2 with TRBJ1-2; D is perhaps TRBD1 (6 bases). V lost 5 bases and J lost 2, with 9 bases in between. From germline, CDR1 is SGHTA and CDR2 FQGNSA. This CDR3 is built from 13 residues. As DNA, the CDR3 is TGTGCCAGCAGCCCTCAGGGGAACTATGGCTACACCTTC. It specifies CASSPQGNYGYTF. The whole variable domain, remainder taken from reference TRBV7-2 and TRBJ1-2, is GAGVSQSPSNKVTEKGKDVELRCDPISGHTALYWYRQSLGQGLEFLIYFQGNSAPDKSGLPSDRFSAERTGGSVSTLTIQRTQQEDSAVYLCASSPQGNYGYTFGSGTRLTVV.

The chain is built from TRBV24-1 and TRBJ1-4, with 8 positions matching TRBD1. The CDR3 runs to 13 residues. The germline V gene has CDR1 KGHDR and CDR2 SFDVKD. V gave up 9 bases and J gave up 7 bases; unmatched junction bases: 6. The CDR3 coding sequence is TGTGCCACCCAGGGGGCGAGTGGTGAAAAACTGTTTTTT. It is translated as CATQGASGEKLFF.

The J gene is TRBJ1-4, the V gene TRBV4-3, with 8 bases fitting TRBD1. The junction had 7 bases not matched to a gene; V was cut back by 0 bases and J by 1 base. This CDR3 has 18 residues. From germline, CDR1 is LGHNA and CDR2 YSLEER. The CDR3, as DNA: TGCGCCAGCAGCCAAGAGGCAGGGGGCGCGTTAACTAATGAAAAACTGTTTTTT. It codes for CASSQEAGGALTNEKLFF.

This chain connects TRBV7-3 to TRBJ2-1; TRBD1 aligns across 8 bases. Germline V gene lookup returns CDR1 SGHTA and CDR2 FQGTGA. Germline trimming cut 5 bases from V and 9 bases from J; bases unmatched to any gene: 6. The CDR3 is made up of 13 amino acids. CDR3 protein: CASSTTGGVEQFF. The CDR3 region has the DNA TGTGCCAGCAGCACCACAGGGGGAGTTGAGCAGTTCTTC.

V gene TRBV12-1 combines with J gene TRBJ1-2. TRBV12-1 is given as a pseudogene. This CDR3 region has 10 residues. CDR3 in amino acids: CASTPRGYTF. CDR3 sequence (DNA): TGTGCCAGCACACCCCGGGGCTACACCTTC.

This clone was recorded a few times. The chain recombines TRBV6-5 with TRBJ1-1; D unresolved. Trimming stripped 5 bases from V and 4 bases from J, with 14 bases between. Germline values: CDR1 MNHEY, CDR2 SVGAGI. The CDR3 extends over 14 amino acids. The CDR3 nucleotides are TGTGCCAGCAGTCTAGATCCCCGAACCACTGAAGCTTTCTTT. Its protein product is CASSLDPRTTEAFF.